The clone carrying this T cell receptor (beta chain) was recorded many times. CDR1 is SGHRS and CDR2 is YFSETQ in the germline V gene. Trimming took 5 bases from V and 0 from J, leaving 5 bases between them. CDR3 size: 12 residues. This entry is derived from a study of patients and donors after allogeneic stem cell transplantation. From the RT-PCR reads, TCRdb called clonotypes with MiXCR, one entry per CDR3 protein. The data hold 70,000 to 100,000 distinct CDR3 sequences, with around 5% observed a single time. What was sequenced was blood, either unsorted or a sorted T cell fraction (not recorded which). The receptor was isolated from a human donor who was either an allogeneic HSCT recipient or a stem cell or donor lymphocyte infusion donor (not recorded which). It is not recorded whose cells these are; they may come from a transplant donor. J is TRBJ1-2 and V is TRBV5-1; D remains unclear. DNA of the CDR3: TGCGCCAGCAGGGGAGCTAACTATGGCTACACCTTC. This codes for CASRGANYGYTF.